Below, 9 T cell receptor beta chains from the same sample are listed, as sequenced in a study of early T cells in non-severe SARS-CoV-2 infection. TCRdb used MiXCR to reprocess the 5' RACE reads, holding one entry per CDR3 protein. The data hold approximately 100,000 distinct CDR3 sequences, with around 10% observed a single time. Sequences were obtained from whole blood. These receptors were collected from an adult who was a healthcare worker with PCR-confirmed SARS-CoV-2 infection or an uninfected control (not recorded which).

The J gene is TRBJ1-1, the V gene TRBV27; possibly TRBD1 for D (5 bases). Germline V gives CDR1 MNHEY, CDR2 SMNVEV (reference sequence). Trimming removed 7 bases at V and 1 base at J, with 13 bases between. This CDR3 has 14 residues. The CDR3: CASTDYQGNTEAFF. CDR3 DNA sequence: TGTGCCAGCACCGACTACCAGGGGAACACTGAAGCTTTCTTT.

Many counts were recorded for this clonotype. In nucleotides, the CDR3 is TGTGCCAGCAGGAGGGACTTGTCCTACGAGCAGTACTTC. It translates to CASRRDLSYEQYF. The V call is TRBV5-4, the J call TRBJ2-7, with D tentatively TRBD2 (6 bases). CDR1 SGHNT and CDR2 YYREEE come from the germline V gene (reference sequence). This CDR3 region has 13 residues. Trimming stripped 5 bases from V and 1 base from J, with 10 bases between.

A few counts support this clonotype. The V call is TRBV20-1, the J call TRBJ1-1; the D gene is possibly TRBD1 (6 bases). Looked up from germline, CDR1 is DFQATT and CDR2 is SNEGSKA (reference sequence). V was pared by 1 base and J by 1 base, with 25 bases between. This CDR3 has 19 amino acids. DNA of the CDR3: TGCAGTGCTAGAGCGACGAAGATGACAGGAGTTTCGGGGAACACTGAAGCTTTCTTT. This translates into CSARATKMTGVSGNTEAFF.

The rearrangement uses TRBV28 and TRBJ1-2; no definite D call. The CDR3 has 12 amino acids. Germline-derived CDR1 and CDR2 are MDHEN and SYDVKM. V lost 2 bases and J 5 bases, leaving 6 bases between the germline ends. CDR3 protein: CASSLNLYGYTF. In nucleotides, the CDR3 is TGTGCCAGCAGTTTAAACCTTTATGGCTACACCTTC.

The chain has TRBV6-5 and TRBJ2-1; 12 positions agree with TRBD2. The CDR3 covers 19 residues. Per germline, CDR1 MNHEY and CDR2 SVGAGI. Trimming took 0 bases from V and 0 from J; bases not matched to a gene: 6. The CDR3 region is CASSYSLAGGPSSYNEQFF. CDR3 sequence (DNA): TGTGCCAGCAGTTACTCACTAGCGGGGGGCCCCAGCTCCTACAATGAGCAGTTCTTC.

This chain uses TRBV4-2 with TRBJ2-7; TRBD2 matches 7 bases. The CDR3 length is 15 residues. CDR1 and CDR2 (germline): LGHNA, YNFKEQ. With 4 bases clipped from V and 1 base from J, the junction kept 7 bases outside the gene matches. CDR3 DNA sequence: TGTGCCAGCAGCCCCCAAGGCGGGGGTTCCTACGAGCAGTACTTC. Translating it yields CASSPQGGGSYEQYF.

The table lists this clonotype with many counts. The chain is built from TRBV5-1 and TRBJ2-1; 7 positions match TRBD2. The CDR3 runs to 14 residues. The junction had 1 base not matched to a gene; V was cut back by 4 bases and J by 0 bases. CDR1 is SGHRS and CDR2 is YFSETQ in the germline V gene. CDR3 coding DNA: TGCGCCAGCAGCCGCGGGAGCTCCTACAATGAGCAGTTCTTC. It encodes CASSRGSSYNEQFF.

In this sample, this clonotype turned up a few times. V gene TRBV20-1 combines with J gene TRBJ2-1; 11 bases map to TRBD2. Germline V gene lookup returns CDR1 DFQATT and CDR2 SNEGSKA (reference sequence). The CDR3 extends over 15 amino acids. CDR3: CTREPTSGIYNEQFF. The DNA of the CDR3 is TGCACCCGGGAACCGACTAGCGGGATCTACAATGAGCAGTTCTTC.

The chain uses TRBV29-1 and TRBJ2-2; D remains ambiguous. Germline-derived CDR1 and CDR2 are SQVTM and ANQGSEA. Trimming cost V 1 base and J 5 bases, with 11 bases left between them. The CDR3 covers 14 residues. CDR3 sequence: CSVEGFRSTGELFF. The CDR3 DNA is TGCAGCGTTGAAGGGTTTAGGAGTACCGGGGAGCTGTTTTTT.